This entry features one T cell receptor beta chain sequence. Its antigen is currently unknown. Sequence at one end of the junction differs from germline and may be a read error. Amplification yielded TCR beta CDR3 regions, with RNA transcripts as the source. HTBI primers were the set used in a first-round RT-PCR of the TCR CDR3. TCRdb independently ran MiXCR on the multiplex PCR reads; one entry per CDR3 protein. The sample records around 570,000 distinct CDR3 sequences, roughly 21% being singletons. This specimen belongs to a study of T cells in Graves' hyperthyroidism and ophthalmopathy. Whole-study results and caveats: Blood shared most expanded thyroid clonotypes above 0.001.

The CDR3 is 17 residues long. Germline CDR1 and CDR2: LGHNT and FRNRAP. Lactation, pregnancy, other autoimmune disease or uncontrolled infection led to exclusion of patients. Clinicians diagnosed patients from clinical symptoms, serum thyroxine and TRAb, thyroid ultrasound and orbital computed tomography. The PBMCs were sourced from fresh peripheral blood (approximately 10 ml). Sequences were obtained from blood. The chain joins TRBV12-5 to TRBJ2-2; D is possibly TRBD2 (5 bases). The TCR sequence derives from a man aged 35-49 years with Graves' ophthalmopathy. This chain's CDR3 is CASGLAPSSPNTGELVF. The CDR3 bases are TGTGCTAGTGGTTTGGCCCCATCCAGCCCGAACACCGGGGAGCTGGTTTTT.